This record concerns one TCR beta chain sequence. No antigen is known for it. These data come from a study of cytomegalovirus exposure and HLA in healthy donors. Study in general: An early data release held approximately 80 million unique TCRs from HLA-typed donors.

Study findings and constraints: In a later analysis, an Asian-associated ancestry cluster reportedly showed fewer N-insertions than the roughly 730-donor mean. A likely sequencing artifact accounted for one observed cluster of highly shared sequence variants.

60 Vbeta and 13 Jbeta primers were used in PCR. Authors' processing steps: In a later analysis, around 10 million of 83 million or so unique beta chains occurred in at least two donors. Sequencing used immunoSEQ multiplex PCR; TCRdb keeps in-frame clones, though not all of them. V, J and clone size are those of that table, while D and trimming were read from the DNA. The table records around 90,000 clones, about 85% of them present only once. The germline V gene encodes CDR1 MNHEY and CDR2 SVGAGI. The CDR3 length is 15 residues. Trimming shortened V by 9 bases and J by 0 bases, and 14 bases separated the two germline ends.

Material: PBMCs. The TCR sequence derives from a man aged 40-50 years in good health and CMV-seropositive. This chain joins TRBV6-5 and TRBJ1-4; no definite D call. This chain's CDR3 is CASALGGATNEKLFF. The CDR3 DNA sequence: TGTGCCAGTGCCTTAGGAGGTGCAACTAATGAAAAACTGTTTTTT.